These 23 T cell receptor beta chains came from one sample sequenced in a study of T cells of healthy individuals. TCRdb processed the 5' RACE reads anew with MiXCR; each CDR3 protein has one entry. This repertoire shows 45,000 to 60,000 distinct CDR3 sequences, approximately 14% found once; its top ten account for approximately 16%. The receptors come from a human donor in good health.

This clonotype came up a few times. The gene calls are TRBV20-1 and TRBJ2-5; the match to TRBD2 covers 11 bases. Looked up from germline, CDR1 is DFQATT and CDR2 is SNEGSKA (reference sequence). After removal of 6 bases from V and 0 bases from J, the junction contained 6 bases not matched to a gene. The CDR3 length is 15 residues. CDR3 sequence (DNA): TGCAGTGCCCTTGGACTAGCGGGCGACCAAGAGACCCAGTACTTC. This translates into CSALGLAGDQETQYF.

This clonotype was counted ten times or more. V gene TRBV29-1 combines with J gene TRBJ1-4; tentatively, D is TRBD1 (6 bases). Germline V gene lookup returns CDR1 SQVTM and CDR2 ANQGSEA. The CDR3 spans 11 residues. V dropped 6 bases and J dropped 13 bases, with 15 bases sitting between them. The CDR3 DNA sequence: TGCAGCGTAGACACAGGGAGGGGACTGTTTTTT. Translated, it gives CSVDTGRGLFF.

This clonotype appeared many times. The genes are TRBV6-2 or TRBV6-3 and TRBJ2-7; 7 nucleotides align to TRBD2. J gave up 2 bases and V 8 bases, and 3 bases lay outside the gene matches. There are 12 residues in the CDR3. Germline V gene sequence: CDR1 MNHEY, CDR2 SVGEGT. The CDR3 nucleotides read TGTGCCAGCGGTCGGGAGGCCTACGAGCAGTACTTC. Protein: CASGREAYEQYF.

This chain joins TRBV3-1 and TRBJ2-3; perhaps D is TRBD1 or TRBD2 (6 bases each). Germline V lookup: CDR1 LGHDT, CDR2 YNNKEL (reference sequence). The V and J ends lost 1 base and 1 base respectively, with 9 bases between them. This CDR3 is 15 amino acids long. CDR3 sequence reads: CASSQAGGRTDTQYF. In nucleotides, the CDR3 is TGTGCCAGCAGCCAAGCTGGGGGGCGCACAGATACGCAGTATTTT.

This clonotype was recorded a few times. The chain has TRBV7-8 and TRBJ2-2, with 9 bases fitting TRBD2. V lost 5 bases to trimming and J lost 6 bases; unmatched junction nucleotides: 13. In germline, CDR1 is SGHVS, CDR2 FQNEAQ. This CDR3 contains 17 residues. CDR3: CASSRPLGSGSPGELFF. The CDR3 DNA reads TGTGCCAGCAGCCGGCCCCTCGGTAGCGGGAGTCCCGGGGAGCTGTTTTTT.

Ten or more counts support this clonotype. CDR3 region: CSVHGEGPIQETQYF. DNA for the CDR3: TGCAGCGTTCACGGGGAGGGGCCGATCCAAGAGACCCAGTACTTC. This chain links TRBV29-1 with TRBJ2-5; 7 bases are shared with TRBD2. V lost 5 bases, J lost 1 base, and 10 bases stayed unmatched. The CDR3 runs to 15 residues. Per germline, CDR1 SQVTM and CDR2 ANQGSEA.

This clonotype was found many times. The chain recombines TRBV25-1 with TRBJ1-1; tentatively, D is TRBD1 (5 bases). V was shortened by 1 base and J by 6 bases, with 12 bases between the two germline ends. Looked up from germline, CDR1 is MGHDK and CDR2 is SYGVNS. There are 14 residues in the CDR3. CDR3 amino acids: CASSEFGGGAEAFF. The CDR3 DNA is TGTGCCAGCAGTGAATTCGGGGGGGGGGCTGAAGCTTTCTTT.

This clonotype appeared many times. The chain is built from TRBV12-3 or TRBV12-4 and TRBJ1-1, with D hard to call. Trimming removed 6 bases at V and 6 bases at J, with 17 bases between. This CDR3 spans 14 amino acids. The CDR3 region has the DNA TGTGCCAGCAGGGGTAGACGAGGTAGTGCTGAAGCTTTCTTT. Translation gives CASRGRRGSAEAFF.

The chain couples TRBV15 to TRBJ2-1; perhaps TRBD2 as D (7 bases). The CDR3 is 14 residues long. The V end lost 8 bases, the J end lost 0 bases, and 11 bases lay between the germline ends. Germline loops: CDR1 LNHNV, CDR2 YYDKDF (reference sequence). CDR3 in DNA: TGTGCCACCGGGGGGGCCTCCTCCTACAATGAGCAGTTCTTC. It is translated as CATGGASSYNEQFF.

This clonotype occurred many times. The chain joins TRBV6-6 to TRBJ1-3; D uncertain. Trimming left V 2 bases short and J 4 bases short, with 9 bases between. Germline CDR1 is MNHNY and CDR2 is SVGAGI (reference sequence). The length of the CDR3 is 14 residues. The CDR3, as DNA: TGTGCCAGCAGTTACAACAGCGACGGAAACACCATATATTTT. This translates into CASSYNSDGNTIYF.

This clonotype has at least ten counts. This CDR3 is CASSLDTGANTEAFF. The CDR3 DNA is TGCGCCAGCAGCCTAGATACAGGGGCGAACACTGAAGCTTTCTTT. The chain is built from TRBV4-3 and TRBJ1-1; 7 bases are a match to TRBD1. J was trimmed by 1 base and V by 4 bases; bases with no gene match: 6. Germline V gives CDR1 LGHNA, CDR2 YSLEER. The CDR3 totals 15 residues.

This sequence joins TRBV7-9 and TRBJ2-2; D call uncertain. CDR1 and CDR2 from the germline V gene are SEHNR and FQNEAQ (reference sequence). This CDR3 is 13 amino acids long. Trimming pared 3 bases from V and 1 base from J, leaving 3 bases between. The CDR3 sequence is CASSFKNTGELFF. The CDR3 region has the DNA TGTGCCAGCAGCTTCAAGAACACCGGGGAGCTGTTTTTT.

The rearrangement uses TRBV7-2 and TRBJ2-2; 9 bases line up with TRBD2. From germline, CDR1 is SGHTA and CDR2 FQGNSA. This CDR3 spans 16 amino acids. V was pared by 2 bases and J by 6 bases, with 7 bases of the junction left unmatched. Here the CDR3 reads CASSLRPAGGPGELFF. The CDR3 region has the DNA TGTGCCAGCAGCTTAAGGCCAGCGGGAGGCCCCGGGGAGCTGTTTTTT.

This clonotype came up many times. The chain employs TRBV25-1 and TRBJ1-1, with 8 bases fitting TRBD1. This CDR3 contains 15 residues. CDR1 MGHDK and CDR2 SYGVNS come from the germline V gene. V lost 4 bases, J lost 4 bases, and 8 bases stayed unmatched. CDR3 in DNA: TGTGCCAGCAGTGCCCGACAGGGGTGGTCCACTGAAGCTTTCTTT. Its translation is CASSARQGWSTEAFF.

This clonotype has a count of ten or more. The chain joins TRBV6-2 or TRBV6-3 to TRBJ2-1; D possibly corresponds to TRBD2 (6 bases). The length of the CDR3 is 14 residues. CDR1 and CDR2 (germline): MNHEY, SVGEGT. V was pared by 6 bases and J by 6 bases, with 15 bases between. CDR3 amino acids: CASSPRRALNEQFF. CDR3 DNA: TGTGCCAGCAGCCCCCGGAGGGCCCTCAATGAGCAGTTCTTC.

This clonotype was seen a few times. The V gene is TRBV19, the J gene TRBJ2-7, with D unresolved. Trimming cost V 3 bases and J 1 base, with 13 bases left between them. Germline V CDR1 and CDR2: LNHDA, SQIVND (reference sequence). CDR3 size: 15 residues. The CDR3 sequence is CASSILGSASYEQYF. The CDR3 DNA reads TGTGCCAGTAGTATTCTTGGAAGTGCTTCCTACGAGCAGTACTTC.

This clonotype has only a few counts. The rearrangement joins TRBV12-3 or TRBV12-4 to TRBJ2-3; D is tentatively TRBD1 or TRBD2 (6 bases each). The ends were cut back, 6 bases at V and 0 bases at J, with 16 bases in the middle. The CDR3 loop spans 16 amino acids. DNA for the CDR3: TGTGCCAGCAGCCCGGGGGCAGACCCGAGCACAGATACGCAGTATTTT. Its protein product is CASSPGADPSTDTQYF.

This clonotype was observed many times. The chain carries TRBV29-1 and TRBJ2-7; the D gene is possibly TRBD2 (5 bases). The V gene lost 0 bases and the J gene lost 2 bases, with 11 bases spanning the gap. CDR3 size: 14 residues. Germline loops: CDR1 SQVTM, CDR2 ANQGSEA. The CDR3 here is CSVEDGYGTYEQYF. DNA of the CDR3: TGCAGCGTTGAAGATGGTTACGGGACCTACGAGCAGTACTTC.

The genes are TRBV4-3 and TRBJ1-6; 7 bases agree with TRBD1. Trimming removed 4 bases from V and 6 bases from J; junction bases left unmatched: 18. The CDR3 totals 19 residues. The germline CDR1 and CDR2 sequences are LGHNA and YSLEER. The CDR3 bases are TGCGCCAGCAGCCTACGGGACAGACGGTGGGGGGGTGCTAATTCACCCCTCCACTTT. It specifies CASSLRDRRWGGANSPLHF.

The chain carries TRBV20-1 and TRBJ2-5, with D perhaps matching TRBD2 (5 bases). The CDR3 spans 12 residues. V shed 5 bases and J shed 1 base, with 8 bases lying between them. Germline CDR1 is DFQATT and CDR2 is SNEGSKA (reference sequence). CDR3 protein: CSAHRGQETQYF. The CDR3 DNA sequence: TGCAGTGCTCACCGGGGCCAAGAGACCCAGTACTTC.

This clonotype was detected many times. The gene calls are TRBV11-2 and TRBJ2-5; D not resolved. V was pared by 5 bases and J by 0 bases, with 4 bases between. There are 12 residues in the CDR3. Germline loops: CDR1 SGHAT, CDR2 FQNNGV. The DNA for the CDR3 is TGTGCCAGCAGCCCAGACCAAGAGACCCAGTACTTC. Protein sequence: CASSPDQETQYF.

On this clonotype: The junction differs from germline at one of its ends, possibly a read error. This chain joins TRBV7-2 and TRBJ1-2, with TRBD1 matching 9 bases. Germline loops: CDR1 SGHTA, CDR2 FQGNSA. The CDR3 runs 15 residues. The CDR3 spells CASSLAGTGSRGYTF. The CDR3, as DNA: TGTGCCAGCAGCCTAGCCGGGACAGGGAGTAGAGGCTACACCTTC.

This clonotype occurred many times. This chain joins TRBV10-3 and TRBJ1-1; D is ambiguous. The CDR3 totals 16 residues. Germline CDR1 is ENHRY and CDR2 is SYGVKD. The V gene lost 4 bases and the J gene lost 3 bases, with 18 bases spanning the gap. The CDR3 loop reads CAISGSAAALDTEAFF. The CDR3 coding sequence is TGTGCCATCAGTGGCAGCGCGGCTGCTCTGGACACTGAAGCTTTCTTT.